This T cell receptor (beta chain) was captured in a study of cytomegalovirus exposure and HLA in healthy donors. General study results and limits: What TCR beta sequences reportedly achieved was accurate prediction of HLA-A and HLA-B alleles in most subjects. Near-uniform donor sequencing depth was presumed by presence/absence analyses.

V lost 1 base and J lost 0, with 9 bases in between. The CDR3 totals 15 residues. The germline V gene has CDR1 WSHSY and CDR2 SAAADI. PCR used 60 Vbeta primers and 13 Jbeta primers. Profiling relied on immunoSEQ multiplex PCR, and the TCRdb table lists in-frame clones only, not all of them. The sample has around 170,000 clones; about 80% are singletons. As to this clone: Its antigen remains unknown.

The gene calls are TRBV10-2 and TRBJ1-2; the D is unclear. The TCR originated in a woman in her forties or fifties in good health and CMV-seropositive. The sample consisted of PBMCs. The CDR3 loop reads CASSEWSYSNYGYTF. DNA for the CDR3: TGCGCCAGCAGTGAGTGGTCATACTCTAACTATGGCTACACCTTC.